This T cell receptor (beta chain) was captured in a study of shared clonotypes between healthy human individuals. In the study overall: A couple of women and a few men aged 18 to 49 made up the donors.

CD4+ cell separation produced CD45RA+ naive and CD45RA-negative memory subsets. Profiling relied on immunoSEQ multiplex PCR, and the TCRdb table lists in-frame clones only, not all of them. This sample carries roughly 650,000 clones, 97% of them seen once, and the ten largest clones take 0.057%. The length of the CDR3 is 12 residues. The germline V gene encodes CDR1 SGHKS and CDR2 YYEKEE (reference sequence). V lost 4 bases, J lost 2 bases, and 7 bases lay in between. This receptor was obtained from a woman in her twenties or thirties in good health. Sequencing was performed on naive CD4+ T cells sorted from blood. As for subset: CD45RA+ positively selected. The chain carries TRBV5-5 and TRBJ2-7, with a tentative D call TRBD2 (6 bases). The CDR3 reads CASSPGAYEQYF. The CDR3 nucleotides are TGTGCCAGCAGCCCGGGAGCCTACGAGCAGTACTTC. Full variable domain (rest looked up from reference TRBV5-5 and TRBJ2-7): DAGVTQSPTHLIKTRGQQVTLRCSPISGHKSVSWYQQVLGQGPQFIFQYYEKEERGRGNFPDRFSARQFPNYSSELNVNALLLGDSALYLCASSPGAYEQYFGPGTRLTVT.